The text below deals with one TCR beta chain. Study processing details: Estimation of nucleated cell counts relied on the amplification of reference gene primers. The assay was immunoSEQ multiplex PCR, and TCRdb's table has in-frame clones only and misses some. V, J and clone size were drawn from that table, and D and trimming were deduced from the DNA. Among about 140,000 clones listed, more than 65% were seen once. This entry is derived from a study of blood T cell repertoires in COVID-19. Study background: The analysed material was cDNA or gDNA that came from T cells, B-cell-depleted T cells, or PBMCs.

Germline lookup yields CDR1 KGHSH and CDR2 LQKENI. The V end lost 6 bases, the J end lost 1 base, and 21 bases lay between the germline ends. CDR3 length: 18 residues. The sequence came from a woman in her sixties or seventies with acute or convalescent COVID-19. V is TRBV18 and J is TRBJ2-2; TRBD1 is a possible D gene (5 bases). The specimen sequenced was peripheral blood. CDR3 sequence (DNA): TGTGCCAGCTCGACCGAGTATAGGACAATTTTGAACACCGGGGAGCTGTTTTTT. Translation: CASSTEYRTILNTGELFF.